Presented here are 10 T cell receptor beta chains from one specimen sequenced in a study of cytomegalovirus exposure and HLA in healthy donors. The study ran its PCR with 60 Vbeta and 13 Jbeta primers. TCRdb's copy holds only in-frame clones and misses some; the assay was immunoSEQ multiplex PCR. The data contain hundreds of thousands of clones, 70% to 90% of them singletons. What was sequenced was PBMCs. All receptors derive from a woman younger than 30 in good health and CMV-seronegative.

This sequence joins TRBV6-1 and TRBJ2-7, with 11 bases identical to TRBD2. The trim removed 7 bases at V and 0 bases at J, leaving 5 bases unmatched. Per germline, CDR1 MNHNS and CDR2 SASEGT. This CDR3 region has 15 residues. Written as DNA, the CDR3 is TGTGCCAGCACTCCGGGACTAGCGGACTCCTACGAGCAGTACTTC. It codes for CASTPGLADSYEQYF.

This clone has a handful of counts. The CDR3 reads CASSGGQGAGELFF. The CDR3 DNA is TGTGCCAGCAGCGGAGGACAGGGGGCCGGGGAGCTGTTTTTT. The chain has TRBV9 and TRBJ2-2; TRBD1 aligns across 10 bases. Germline V gene sequence: CDR1 SGDLS, CDR2 YYNGEE. The CDR3 consists of 14 residues. The V gene end was trimmed by 3 bases and the J gene end by 6 bases; junction bases not matched to a gene: 2.

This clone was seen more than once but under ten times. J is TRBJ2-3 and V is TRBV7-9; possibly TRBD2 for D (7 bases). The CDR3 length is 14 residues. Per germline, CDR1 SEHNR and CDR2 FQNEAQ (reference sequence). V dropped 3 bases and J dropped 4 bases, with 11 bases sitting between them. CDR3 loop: CASSLGGPADTQYF. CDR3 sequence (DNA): TGTGCCAGCAGCTTGGGGGGGCCCGCAGATACGCAGTATTTT.

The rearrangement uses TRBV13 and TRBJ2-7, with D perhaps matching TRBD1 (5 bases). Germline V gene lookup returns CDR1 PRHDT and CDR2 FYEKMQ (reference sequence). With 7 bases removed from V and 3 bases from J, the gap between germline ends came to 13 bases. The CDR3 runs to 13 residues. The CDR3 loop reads CASTSQTDYEQYF. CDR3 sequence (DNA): TGTGCCAGCACGTCCCAGACAGACTACGAGCAGTACTTC.

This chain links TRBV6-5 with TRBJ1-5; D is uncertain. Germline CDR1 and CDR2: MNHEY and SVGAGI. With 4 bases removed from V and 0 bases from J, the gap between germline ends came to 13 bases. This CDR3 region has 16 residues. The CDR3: CASSSETLNSNQPQHF. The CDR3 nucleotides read TGTGCCAGCAGTTCCGAGACATTGAATAGCAATCAGCCCCAGCATTTT.

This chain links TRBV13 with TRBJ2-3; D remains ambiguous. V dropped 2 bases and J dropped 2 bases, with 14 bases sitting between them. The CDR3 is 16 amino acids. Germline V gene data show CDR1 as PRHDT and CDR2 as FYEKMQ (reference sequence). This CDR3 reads CASSLLSSAYTDTQYF. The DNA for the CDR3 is TGTGCCAGCAGCTTATTGTCCAGCGCCTACACAGATACGCAGTATTTT.

For the CDR3, the DNA is TGTGCCATACCTCCGGGACTAGCGGGGGGAATCACAGATACGCAGTATTTT. Translation gives CAIPPGLAGGITDTQYF. The rearrangement uses TRBV27 and TRBJ2-3; TRBD2 matches at 15 bases. Trimming removed 10 bases from V and 2 bases from J; junction bases left unmatched: 10. This CDR3 is 17 amino acids long. Germline V lookup: CDR1 MNHEY, CDR2 SMNVEV (reference sequence).

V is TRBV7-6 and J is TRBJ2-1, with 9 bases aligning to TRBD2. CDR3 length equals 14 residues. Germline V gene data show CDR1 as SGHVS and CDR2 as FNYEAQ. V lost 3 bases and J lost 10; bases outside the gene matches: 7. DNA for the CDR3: TGTGCCAGCAGCTTGGGACTAGCAGCCCTGGAGCAGTTCTTC. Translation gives CASSLGLAALEQFF.

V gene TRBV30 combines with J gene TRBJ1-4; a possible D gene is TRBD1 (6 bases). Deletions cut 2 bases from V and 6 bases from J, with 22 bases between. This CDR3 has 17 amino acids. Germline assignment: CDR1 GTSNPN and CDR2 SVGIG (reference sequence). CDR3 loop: CAWSSRQGIPDHEKLFF. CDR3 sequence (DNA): TGTGCCTGGAGTTCACGCCAGGGGATACCTGATCATGAAAAACTGTTTTTT. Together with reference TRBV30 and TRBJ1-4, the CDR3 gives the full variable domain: SQTIHQWPATLVQPVGSPLSLECTVEGTSNPNLYWYRQAAGRGLQLLFYSVGIGQISSEVPQNLSASRPQDRQFILSSKKLLLSDSGFYLCAWSSRQGIPDHEKLFFGSGTQLSVL.

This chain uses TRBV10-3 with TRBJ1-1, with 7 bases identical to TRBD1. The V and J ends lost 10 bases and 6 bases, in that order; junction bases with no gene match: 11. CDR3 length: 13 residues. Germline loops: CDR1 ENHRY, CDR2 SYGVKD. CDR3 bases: TGTGCCACCCAGACAGGGTTTTTCGCTGAAGCTTTCTTT. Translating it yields CATQTGFFAEAFF.